This T cell receptor beta chain was obtained from a study of control samples from healthy donors and cancer patients. Sequencing was performed with immunoSEQ multiplex PCR; in TCRdb, only in-frame clones are kept and a portion is missing. The sample holds tens of thousands of clones, roughly 86% seen once. CDR1 is SGHRS and CDR2 is YFSETQ in the germline V gene. The junction had 4 bases not matched to a gene; V was cut back by 0 bases and J by 7 bases. The CDR3 totals 15 residues. The rearrangement joins TRBV5-1 to TRBJ2-1, with 10 bases lining up with TRBD2. This receptor was obtained from a man between 50 and 59 years old in good health. Sequencing used blood. This CDR3 reads CASSLELAGRNEQFF. The CDR3 DNA reads TGCGCCAGCAGCTTGGAACTAGCGGGAAGGAATGAGCAGTTCTTC.